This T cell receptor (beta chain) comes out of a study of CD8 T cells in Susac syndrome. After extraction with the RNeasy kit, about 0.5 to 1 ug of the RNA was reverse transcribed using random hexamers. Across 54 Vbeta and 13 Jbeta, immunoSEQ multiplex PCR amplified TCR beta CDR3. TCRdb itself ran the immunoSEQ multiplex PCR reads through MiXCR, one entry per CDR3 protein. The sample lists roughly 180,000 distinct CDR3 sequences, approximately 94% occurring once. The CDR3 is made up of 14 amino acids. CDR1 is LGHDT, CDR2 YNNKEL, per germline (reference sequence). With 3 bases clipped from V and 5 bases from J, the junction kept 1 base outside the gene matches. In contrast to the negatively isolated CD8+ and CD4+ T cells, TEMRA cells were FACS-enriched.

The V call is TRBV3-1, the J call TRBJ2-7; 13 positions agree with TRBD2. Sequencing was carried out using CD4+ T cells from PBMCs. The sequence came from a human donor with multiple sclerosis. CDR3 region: CASSHTSGRDEQYF. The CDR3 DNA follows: TGTGCCAGCAGCCATACTAGCGGGAGGGACGAGCAGTACTTC.